The sequence of this T cell receptor (beta chain) was determined in a study of neurological immune-mediated disorders. The study's findings and limits: The level of TCR clonal expansion was highest in patients with HTLV-1-associated myelopathy and lowest in multiple sclerosis, where it fell below the level seen in healthy controls.

The team produced cDNA through 5'RACE using 10-nucleotide random UMIs. TCRdb reprocessed the 5' RACE reads via MiXCR and lists one record per CDR3 protein. The sample lists under 30,000 distinct CDR3 sequences, 6.5% to 8.5% occurring once. CDR1 and CDR2 (germline): MNHEY, SVGAGI. The V end lost 0 bases, the J end lost 2 bases, and 7 bases lay between the germline ends. The CDR3 runs 14 residues. This clonotype was detected ten times or more. The antigen is unknown. V and J are TRBV6-5 and TRBJ2-5; D gene unclear. This TCR was sampled from a woman aged 40 to 50 in good health. The source material was PBMCs. DNA for the CDR3: TGTGCCAGCAGTTACTCCCTACGACAAGAGACCCAGTACTTC. Translation: CASSYSLRQETQYF.